The clone carrying this T cell receptor beta chain is medium-sized within its sample. This sample is part of a study of T cells after yellow fever vaccination. Conversion of TCR transcripts into cDNA relied on 5'RACE template switching, which added a universal primer site and UMIs. TCRdb reprocessed the 5' RACE reads via MiXCR and lists one record per CDR3 protein. The profile shows tens of thousands of distinct CDR3 sequences, 4% to 5.5% of them singletons. The material sequenced was PBMCs, either bulk or a sorted T-cell subset (CD4+, CD8+, memory, or dextramer-sorted; not recorded which), taken on the day of the yellow fever booster vaccination. This TCR was recovered from a man aged 18 to 29 who received the YFV17D yellow fever vaccine.

The CDR3 region is CASSLLGTSSYNEQFF. The DNA for the CDR3 is TGTGCCAGCAGCTTATTAGGAACGAGCTCCTACAATGAGCAGTTCTTC. The V call is TRBV7-2, the J call TRBJ2-1; D unresolved. Trimming cost V 2 bases and J 0 bases, with 11 bases left between them. The CDR3 sequence is 16 residues long. CDR1 is SGHTA and CDR2 is FQGNSA in the germline V gene.